This T cell receptor (beta chain) was sequenced during a study of early T cells in non-severe SARS-CoV-2 infection. The overall study: Sequencing of unsorted whole blood was done on bulk RNA, leaving chains unpaired.

Per the germline V gene, CDR1 is ENHRY and CDR2 is SYGVKD. Trimming removed 3 bases from V and 5 bases from J; junction bases left unmatched: 3. CDR3 length: 13 residues. As part of library construction, unique molecular identifiers were attached to individual cDNA molecules. TCRdb fed the 5' RACE reads into MiXCR, producing one record per CDR3 protein. The data contain around 20,000 distinct CDR3 sequences, approximately 4.8% of them singletons. Findings and caveats of the study: VDJdb matching, biased toward anti-spike CD8 responses, missed private and CD4 specificities.

This clonotype was counted many times. Its antigen is unknown. Material for sequencing was whole blood. The TCR comes from an adult who was a healthcare worker with PCR-confirmed SARS-CoV-2 infection or an uninfected control (not recorded which). The chain joins TRBV10-3 to TRBJ1-1, with 7 nucleotides matching TRBD1. The CDR3: CAISDQGVTEAFF. In nucleotides, the CDR3 is TGTGCCATCAGTGACCAGGGGGTGACTGAAGCTTTCTTT.